The 17 T cell receptor beta chains reported below all come from one sample, sequenced in a study of T cell responses to AZD1222 COVID-19 vaccine. Profiling relied on immunoSEQ multiplex PCR, and the TCRdb table lists in-frame clones only, not all of them. The sample yields 140,000 to 150,000 clones, approximately 90% seen once. The source was peripheral blood, collected on day 0 of AZD1222 vaccination. The source of these receptors is an adult in good health.

The chain has TRBV27 and TRBJ2-2, with TRBD2 identical over 10 bases. V lost 6 bases, J lost 6 bases, and 1 base stayed unmatched. This CDR3 comprises 13 residues. Germline values: CDR1 MNHEY, CDR2 SMNVEV (reference sequence). This CDR3 reads CASRGLAPGELFF. DNA for the CDR3: TGTGCCAGCAGGGGACTAGCGCCCGGGGAGCTGTTTTTT.

This clone occurred once. The rearrangement uses TRBV20-1 and TRBJ1-2; D remains ambiguous. Germline CDR1 is DFQATT and CDR2 is SNEGSKA (reference sequence). V was trimmed by 3 bases and J by 0 bases, leaving 8 bases between them. The CDR3 extends over 13 amino acids. This chain's CDR3 is CSASPAANYGYTF. The CDR3 region has the DNA TGCAGTGCTAGTCCGGCGGCTAACTATGGCTACACCTTC.

The rearrangement uses TRBV27 and TRBJ1-5; TRBD1 matches at 7 bases. The V gene's germline CDR1 is MNHEY and CDR2 SMNVEV (reference sequence). V lost 7 bases to trimming and J lost 4 bases; unmatched junction nucleotides: 7. The length of the CDR3 is 14 residues. The CDR3, as DNA: TGTGCCAGCAAATTCACAGGGGCGAATCAGCCCCAGCATTTT. This sequence encodes CASKFTGANQPQHF.

The chain carries TRBV6-1 and TRBJ2-1; 11 positions agree with TRBD2. The ends lost 3 bases at V and 4 bases at J; junction bases unmatched: 2. This CDR3 comprises 15 residues. From germline, CDR1 is MNHNS and CDR2 SASEGT. The CDR3: CASSDRLAGYNEQFF. CDR3 bases: TGTGCCAGCAGTGACCGACTAGCGGGATACAATGAGCAGTTCTTC.

The V call is TRBV3-1 (or the pseudogene TRBV3-2), the J call TRBJ2-7, with D unresolved. From germline, CDR1 is LGHDT and CDR2 YNNKEL (reference sequence). Trimming stripped 4 bases from V and 5 bases from J, with 12 bases between. The CDR3 loop spans 13 amino acids. CDR3: CASSPIFGDEQYF. The CDR3 DNA is TGTGCCAGCAGCCCCATTTTTGGGGACGAGCAGTACTTC.

This clone was seen just once. V is TRBV7-9 and J is TRBJ1-1; D is perhaps TRBD1 (5 bases). The CDR3 loop spans 15 amino acids. Germline values: CDR1 SEHNR, CDR2 FQNEAQ (reference sequence). Deletions cut 1 base from V and 1 base from J, with 10 bases between. In DNA form, the CDR3 reads TGTGCCAGCAGCTTAGGCTTCAGGGCGAACACTGAAGCTTTCTTT. It translates to CASSLGFRANTEAFF.

The rearrangement uses TRBV6-4 and TRBJ2-1, with unresolved D. Between the trimmed V and J ends, which lost 0 bases and 9 bases, there was a span of 6 bases. The CDR3 extends over 12 amino acids. Germline lookup yields CDR1 MRHNA and CDR2 SNTAGT. CDR3 coding DNA: TGTGCCAGCAGTGACTCTCGGGCTGAGCAGTTCTTC. It encodes CASSDSRAEQFF.

V gene TRBV11-1 combines with J gene TRBJ1-3; D is unresolved. The CDR3 sequence is 14 residues long. Germline V gives CDR1 SGHAT, CDR2 FQDESV (reference sequence). V was pared by 3 bases and J by 7 bases, with 13 bases between. The CDR3 here is CASSLKEGWNTIYF. In nucleotides, the CDR3 is TGTGCCAGCAGCTTGAAGGAGGGATGGAACACCATATATTTT.

This chain uses TRBV12-3 or TRBV12-4 with TRBJ1-2, with D tentatively TRBD1 (5 bases). Trimming took off 6 bases at V and 4 bases at J, with 12 bases between the two ends. This CDR3 region has 13 residues. The CDR3 region is CASSRDRVYGYTF. The CDR3 nucleotides are TGTGCCAGCAGCAGGGACCGTGTCTATGGCTACACCTTC.

V gene TRBV19 combines with J gene TRBJ2-7, with D perhaps TRBD1 (5 bases). Germline CDR1 is LNHDA and CDR2 is SQIVND (reference sequence). The V and J ends lost 7 bases and 2 bases respectively, with 21 bases between them. The CDR3 contains 16 residues. CDR3 loop: CASTQQPGLGPYEQYF. For the CDR3, the DNA is TGTGCCAGTACCCAGCAGCCAGGGCTTGGACCCTACGAGCAGTACTTC.

J is TRBJ1-2 and V is TRBV9; 7 positions match TRBD1. Germline-derived CDR1 and CDR2 are SGDLS and YYNGEE. The CDR3 covers 13 residues. Trimming at V came to 4 bases and at J to 4 bases, leaving 4 bases not matched to a gene. DNA of the CDR3: TGTGCCAGCAGCCCTAGACAGGGCTATGGCTACACCTTC. As protein: CASSPRQGYGYTF. Drawing the rest from reference TRBV9 and TRBJ1-2, the complete variable domain is DSGVTQTPKHLITATGQRVTLRCSPRSGDLSVYWYQQSLDQGLQFLIQYYNGEERAKGNILERFSAQQFPDLHSELNLSSLELGDSALYFCASSPRQGYGYTFGSGTRLTVV.

This clone was observed once. The sample carries other DNA sequences with the same CDR3. The chain carries TRBV9 and TRBJ2-7, with TRBD2 identical over 8 bases. The CDR3 is 15 amino acids. V dropped 0 bases and J dropped 2; count of bases not matched to a gene: 4. CDR1 is SGDLS, CDR2 YYNGEE, per germline. CDR3 DNA: TGTGCCAGCAGCGTAGGATTAGCGGGACCCTACGAGCAGTACTTC. This codes for CASSVGLAGPYEQYF.

This clone appeared once. The rearrangement links TRBV19 to TRBJ2-2; the D gene is possibly TRBD2 (6 bases). CDR1 and CDR2 (germline): LNHDA, SQIVND (reference sequence). CDR3 size: 15 residues. Trimming removed 3 bases at V and 10 bases at J, with 18 bases between. CDR3 sequence (DNA): TGTGCCAGTAGTATCGAGACTAGTGCTGAGGCGGAGCTGTTTTTT. It codes for CASSIETSAEAELFF.

This sequence joins TRBV3-1 (or the pseudogene TRBV3-2) and TRBJ1-3, with no clear D. This CDR3 region has 14 residues. Germline V gene lookup returns CDR1 LGHDT and CDR2 YNNKEL (reference sequence). V gave up 3 bases and J gave up 2 bases, with 8 bases separating them. CDR3 bases: TGTGCCAGCAGCCATCTAAGGGCTGGAAACACCATATATTTT. It codes for CASSHLRAGNTIYF.

This clone was found once. The rearrangement links TRBV7-2 to TRBJ2-2; perhaps TRBD1 as D (5 bases). Germline values: CDR1 SGHTA, CDR2 FQGNSA. This CDR3 has 15 amino acids. Trimming stripped 5 bases from V and 6 bases from J, with 16 bases between. The CDR3 DNA sequence: TGTGCCAGCAGCGTAAGAACAGGTCCCCCCGGGGAGCTGTTTTTT. It encodes CASSVRTGPPGELFF.

This rearrangement joins TRBV19 to TRBJ1-2; unclear D gene. This CDR3 comprises 14 residues. Germline CDR1 reads LNHDA; CDR2 reads SQIVND (reference sequence). Deletions cut 9 bases from V and 2 bases from J, with 16 bases between. CDR3 loop: CASDVRGRNYGYTF. CDR3 nucleotides: TGTGCCAGCGACGTGCGGGGAAGGAACTATGGCTACACCTTC.

The rearrangement uses TRBV29-1 and TRBJ2-1; 14 bases are a match to TRBD2. Germline lookup yields CDR1 SQVTM and CDR2 ANQGSEA. Trimming cost V 6 bases and J 6 bases; bases outside gene matches: 7. The CDR3 extends over 15 amino acids. The CDR3 coding sequence is TGCAGCGTGACCGGGACTAGCGGGAGTGGCAATGAGCAGTTCTTC. Residues: CSVTGTSGSGNEQFF.